One TCR beta chain is described in this entry. Its specificity is unknown. The sample originates from a study of OX40 agonist ivuxolimab in advanced cancers. Study-wide context: Every patient in dose escalation had hepatocellular carcinoma, melanoma, renal cell or head and neck cancer. Findings and limits, study-wide: At doses 0.1 to 3.0 mg/kg, CD4+ and CD8+ clones expanded. In the expanded peripheral T cells, antigen specificity was never determined.

V lost 1 base and J lost 7, with 10 bases in between. The CDR3 length is 14 residues. Germline lookup yields CDR1 LGHNA and CDR2 YNFKEQ. Sequencing was performed with immunoSEQ multiplex PCR; in TCRdb, only in-frame clones are kept and a portion is missing. Of 98,000 or so clones in the sample, 75% to 95% were seen once. The sample was CD4+ or CD8+ T cells sorted from blood, taken in a trial of the OX40 agonist ivuxolimab. This TCR was sampled from an adult with an advanced solid tumor such as melanoma, head and neck, liver or kidney cancer. This sequence joins TRBV4-2 and TRBJ2-2, with D maybe TRBD2 (5 bases). The CDR3 is CASSQATEGGELFF. Written as DNA, the CDR3 is TGTGCCAGCAGCCAAGCAACAGAGGGCGGGGAGCTGTTTTTT.